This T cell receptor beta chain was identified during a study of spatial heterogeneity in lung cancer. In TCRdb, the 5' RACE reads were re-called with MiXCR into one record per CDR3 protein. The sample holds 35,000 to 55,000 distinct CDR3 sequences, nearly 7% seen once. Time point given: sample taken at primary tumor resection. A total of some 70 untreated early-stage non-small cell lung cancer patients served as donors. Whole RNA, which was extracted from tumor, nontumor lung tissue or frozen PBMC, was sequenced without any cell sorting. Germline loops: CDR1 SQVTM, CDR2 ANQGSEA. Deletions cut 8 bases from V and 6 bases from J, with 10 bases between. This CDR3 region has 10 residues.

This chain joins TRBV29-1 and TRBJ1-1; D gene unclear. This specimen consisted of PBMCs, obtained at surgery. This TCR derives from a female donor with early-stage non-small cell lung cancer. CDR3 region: CSPAFAEAFF. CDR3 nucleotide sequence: TGCAGCCCTGCGTTCGCTGAAGCTTTCTTT. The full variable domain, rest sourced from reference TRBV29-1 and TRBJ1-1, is SAVISQKPSRDICQRGTSLTIQCQVDSQVTMMFWYRQQPGQSLTLIATANQGSEATYESGFVIDKFPISRPNLTFSTLTVSNMSPEDSSIYLCSPAFAEAFFGQGTRLTVV.